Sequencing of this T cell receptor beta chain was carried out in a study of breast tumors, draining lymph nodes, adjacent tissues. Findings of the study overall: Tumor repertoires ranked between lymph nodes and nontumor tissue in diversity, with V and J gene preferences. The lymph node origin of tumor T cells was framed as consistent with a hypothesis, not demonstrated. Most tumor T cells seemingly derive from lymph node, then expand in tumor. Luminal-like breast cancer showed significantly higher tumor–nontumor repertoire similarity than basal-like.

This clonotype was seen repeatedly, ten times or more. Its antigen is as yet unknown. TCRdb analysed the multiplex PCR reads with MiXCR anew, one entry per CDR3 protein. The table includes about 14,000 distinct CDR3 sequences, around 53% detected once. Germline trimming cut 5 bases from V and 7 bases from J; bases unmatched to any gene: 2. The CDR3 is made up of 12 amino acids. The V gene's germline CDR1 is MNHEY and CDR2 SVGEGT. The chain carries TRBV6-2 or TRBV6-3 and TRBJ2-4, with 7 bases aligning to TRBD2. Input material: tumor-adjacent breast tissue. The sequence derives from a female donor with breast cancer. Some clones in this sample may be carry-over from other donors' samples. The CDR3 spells CASSISGNIQYF. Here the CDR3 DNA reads TGTGCCAGCAGTATTAGCGGGAACATTCAGTACTTC.